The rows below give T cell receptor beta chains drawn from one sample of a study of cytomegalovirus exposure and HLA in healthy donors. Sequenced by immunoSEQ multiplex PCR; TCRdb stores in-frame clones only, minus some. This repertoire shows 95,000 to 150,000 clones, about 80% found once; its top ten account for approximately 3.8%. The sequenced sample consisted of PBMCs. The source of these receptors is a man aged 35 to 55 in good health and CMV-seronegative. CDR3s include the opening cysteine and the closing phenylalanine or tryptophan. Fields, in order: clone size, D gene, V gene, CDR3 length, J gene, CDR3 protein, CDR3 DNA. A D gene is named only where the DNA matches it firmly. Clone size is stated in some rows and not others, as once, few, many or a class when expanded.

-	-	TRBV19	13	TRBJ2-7	CASSPTGVFEQYF	TGTGCCAGTAGCCCTACCGGGGTCTTCGAGCAGTACTTC
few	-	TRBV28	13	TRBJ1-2	CASSLIQGSGYTF	TGTGCCAGCAGTCTCATACAGGGCTCTGGCTACACCTTC
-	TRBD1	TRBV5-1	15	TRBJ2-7	CASSWTGSYSYEQYF	TGCGCCAGCAGTTGGACAGGGTCCTACTCCTACGAGCAGTACTTC
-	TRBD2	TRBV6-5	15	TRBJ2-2	CASSHASGGTGELFF	TGTGCCAGCAGTCACGCTAGCGGGGGGACCGGGGAGCTGTTTTTT
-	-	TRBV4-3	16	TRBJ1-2	CASSSQWGVADYGYTF	TGCGCCAGCAGCTCCCAGTGGGGGGTCGCAGACTATGGCTACACCTTC
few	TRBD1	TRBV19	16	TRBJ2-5	CASSISGQGAGETQYF	TGTGCCAGTAGTATTTCGGGACAGGGGGCGGGAGAGACCCAGTACTTC
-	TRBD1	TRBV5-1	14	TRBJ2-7	CASSLGQGYYEQYF	TGCGCCAGCAGCTTAGGACAGGGCTACTACGAGCAGTACTTC
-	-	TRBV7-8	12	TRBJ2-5	CASSFSEETQYF	TGTGCCAGCAGCTTTAGCGAGGAGACCCAGTACTTC
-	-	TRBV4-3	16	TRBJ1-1	CASSQDLDGKNTEAFF	TGCGCCAGCAGCCAAGACCTGGACGGGAAGAACACTGAAGCTTTCTTT
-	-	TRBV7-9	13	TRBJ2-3	CASSSSSTDTQYF	TGTGCCAGCAGCTCTTCTAGCACAGATACGCAGTATTTT
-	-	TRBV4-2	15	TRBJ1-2	CASSQEGAGDYVYTF	TGTGCCAGCAGCCAAGAAGGGGCGGGGGACTATGTCTACACCTTC
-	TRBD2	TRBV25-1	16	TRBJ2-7	CASSEKLAGPQNEQYF	TGTGCCAGCAGTGAAAAACTAGCGGGGCCACAAAACGAGCAGTACTTC
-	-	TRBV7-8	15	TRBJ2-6	CASSLMGAGANGLTF	TGTGCCAGCAGCTTAATGGGGGCTGGGGCCAACGGCCTGACTTTC
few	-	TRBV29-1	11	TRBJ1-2	CSVQRGPGYTF	TGCAGCGTTCAGAGAGGGCCTGGCTACACCTTC